The clone carrying this T cell receptor beta chain was picked up one time. Its specificity is unknown. The data were taken from a study of long-term antiretroviral therapy in people with HIV. Study conclusions and caveats: Narrower CDR3 length ranges marked HIV repertoires relative to controls.

Each contributor possessed a minimum of one pre-ART and a minimum of two post-ART PBMC samples. immunoSEQ v3.0 was run at survey level. TCRdb's table, derived via immunoSEQ multiplex PCR, lists solely in-frame clones and lacks some. This table holds over 15,000 clones, approximately 82% found once. The V and J ends lost 8 bases and 5 bases, in that order; junction bases with no gene match: 12. Germline CDR1 reads MNHEY; CDR2 reads SMNVEV (reference sequence). The CDR3 runs 14 residues. The sample here was unsorted PBMCs, taken 0.5 years before starting antiretroviral therapy. This chain joins TRBV27 and TRBJ2-7; 7 bases map to TRBD1. The TCR sequence derives from a woman in her forties or fifties with HIV. The CDR3 region is CASRPSTGYHEQYF. The CDR3 DNA sequence: TGTGCCAGCCGACCCTCGACAGGGTACCACGAGCAGTACTTC.